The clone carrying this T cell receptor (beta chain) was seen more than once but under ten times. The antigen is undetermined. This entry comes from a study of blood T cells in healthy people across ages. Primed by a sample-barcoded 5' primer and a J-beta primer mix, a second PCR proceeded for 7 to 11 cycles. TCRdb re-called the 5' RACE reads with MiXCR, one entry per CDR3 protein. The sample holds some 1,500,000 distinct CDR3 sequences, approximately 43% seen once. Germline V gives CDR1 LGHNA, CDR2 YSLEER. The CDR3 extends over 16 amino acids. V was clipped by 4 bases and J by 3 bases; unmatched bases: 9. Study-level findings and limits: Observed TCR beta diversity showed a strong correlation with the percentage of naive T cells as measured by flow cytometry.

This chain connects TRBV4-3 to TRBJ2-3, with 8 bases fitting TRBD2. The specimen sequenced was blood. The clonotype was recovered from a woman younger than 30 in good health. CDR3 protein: CASSRISGDTTDTQYF. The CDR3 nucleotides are TGCGCCAGCAGCCGAATTAGCGGGGATACAACAGATACGCAGTATTTT.